This TCR beta chain is from a study of T cell repertoires in cytomegalovirus infection. Overall study findings and caveats: HLA-C-restricted CMV clonotypes gave the most frequent clonotype in two of eight donors.

Turning to this clonotype: Antigen: not known.

V was pared by 8 bases and J by 7 bases, with 10 bases of the junction left unmatched. This CDR3 has 15 residues. CDR1 is MNHEY and CDR2 is SVGEGT in the germline V gene. Each CDR3 protein is one row after TCRdb ran MiXCR on the reads. The sample includes 300,000 or so distinct CDR3 sequences, about 23% of them seen just once. What was sequenced was PBMCs. This clonotype originated in a human donor in good health (CMV status not recorded). Some clones in this sample may be carry-over from other donors' samples. The V and J genes are TRBV6-2 or TRBV6-3 and TRBJ2-1; TRBD2 matches at 11 bases. This CDR3 reads CASLLLAGGPNEQFF. The CDR3 DNA reads as TGTGCCAGCTTACTCTTAGCGGGGGGGCCAAATGAGCAGTTCTTC.